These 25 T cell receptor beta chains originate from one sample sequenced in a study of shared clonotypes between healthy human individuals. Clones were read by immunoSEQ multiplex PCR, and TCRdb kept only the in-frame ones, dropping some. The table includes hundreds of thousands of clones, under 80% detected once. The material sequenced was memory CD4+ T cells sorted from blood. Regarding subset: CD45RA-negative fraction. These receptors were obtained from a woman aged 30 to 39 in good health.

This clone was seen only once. The CDR3 coding sequence is TGTGCCAGCAGCTTGGCAGGGGCCTCGTATGGCTACACCTTC. Encoded protein: CASSLAGASYGYTF. V is TRBV5-5 and J is TRBJ1-2; D is possibly TRBD1 (6 bases). Germline V CDR1 and CDR2: SGHKS, YYEKEE (reference sequence). V lost 0 bases and J lost 5, with 11 bases in between. CDR3 size: 14 residues.

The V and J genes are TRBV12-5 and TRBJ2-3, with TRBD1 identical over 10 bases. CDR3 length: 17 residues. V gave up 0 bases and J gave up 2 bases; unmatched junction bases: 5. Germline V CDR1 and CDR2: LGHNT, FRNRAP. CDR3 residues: CASGLVLTGGHTDTQYF. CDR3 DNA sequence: TGTGCTAGTGGTTTGGTACTGACAGGGGGCCACACAGATACGCAGTATTTT.

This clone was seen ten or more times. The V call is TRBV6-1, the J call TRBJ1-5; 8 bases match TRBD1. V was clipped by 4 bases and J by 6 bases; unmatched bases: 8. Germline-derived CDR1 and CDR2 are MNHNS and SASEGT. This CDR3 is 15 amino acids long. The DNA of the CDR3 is TGTGCCAGCAGTGTTCAAGTAACAGGGGGTCAGCCCCAGCATTTT. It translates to CASSVQVTGGQPQHF.

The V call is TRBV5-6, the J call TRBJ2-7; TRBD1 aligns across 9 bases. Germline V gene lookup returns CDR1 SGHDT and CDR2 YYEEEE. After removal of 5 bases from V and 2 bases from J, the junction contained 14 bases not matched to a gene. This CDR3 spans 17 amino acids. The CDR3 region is CASSFPGQGLKTYEQYF. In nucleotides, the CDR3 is TGTGCCAGCAGTTTTCCGGGACAGGGCCTTAAGACCTACGAGCAGTACTTC.

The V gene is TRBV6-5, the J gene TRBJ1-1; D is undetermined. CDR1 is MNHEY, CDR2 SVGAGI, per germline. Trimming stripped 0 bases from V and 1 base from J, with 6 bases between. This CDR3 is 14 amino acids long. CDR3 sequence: CASSYSKENTEAFF. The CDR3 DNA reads TGTGCCAGCAGTTACTCGAAAGAGAACACTGAAGCTTTCTTT.

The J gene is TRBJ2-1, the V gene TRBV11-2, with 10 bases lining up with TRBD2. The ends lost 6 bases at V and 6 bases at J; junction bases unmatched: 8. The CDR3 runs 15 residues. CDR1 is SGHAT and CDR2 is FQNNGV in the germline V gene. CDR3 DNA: TGTGCCAGCAGAGTACCCGGACTAGCGGCCAATGAGCAGTTCTTC. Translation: CASRVPGLAANEQFF.

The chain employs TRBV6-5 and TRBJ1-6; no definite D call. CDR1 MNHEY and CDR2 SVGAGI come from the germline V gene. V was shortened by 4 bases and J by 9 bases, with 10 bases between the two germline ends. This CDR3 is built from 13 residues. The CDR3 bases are TGTGCCAGCAGTTCCGGACCGGTTTCACCCCTCCACTTT. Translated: CASSSGPVSPLHF.

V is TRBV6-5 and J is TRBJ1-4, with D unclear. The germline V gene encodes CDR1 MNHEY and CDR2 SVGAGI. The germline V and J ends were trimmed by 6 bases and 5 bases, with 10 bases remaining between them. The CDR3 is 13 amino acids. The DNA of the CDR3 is TGTGCCAGCAGGGCAGATAAAAATGAAAAACTGTTTTTT. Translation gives CASRADKNEKLFF.

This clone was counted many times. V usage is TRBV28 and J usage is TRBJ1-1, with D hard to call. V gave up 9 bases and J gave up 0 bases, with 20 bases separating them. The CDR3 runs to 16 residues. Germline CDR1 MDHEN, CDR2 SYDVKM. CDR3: CASPPGDLPMNTEAFF. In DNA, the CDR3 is TGTGCCAGTCCGCCGGGTGACCTCCCGATGAACACTGAAGCTTTCTTT.

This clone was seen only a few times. CDR3 nucleotide sequence: TGCGCCAGCAGCTTGGGTGCCTCGGGAATAGATACGCAGTATTTT. Protein product: CASSLGASGIDTQYF. This rearrangement joins TRBV5-1 to TRBJ2-3; a weak D match, TRBD2 (5 bases). This CDR3 is 15 amino acids long. The germline V gene has CDR1 SGHRS and CDR2 YFSETQ. V dropped 0 bases and J dropped 5 bases, with 13 bases sitting between them. Combining the CDR3 with reference TRBV5-1 and TRBJ2-3 gives the whole variable domain KAGVTQTPRYLIKTRGQQVTLSCSPISGHRSVSWYQQTPGQGLQFLFEYFSETQRNKGNFPGRFSGRQFSNSRSEMNVSTLELGDSALYLCASSLGASGIDTQYFGPGTRLTVL.

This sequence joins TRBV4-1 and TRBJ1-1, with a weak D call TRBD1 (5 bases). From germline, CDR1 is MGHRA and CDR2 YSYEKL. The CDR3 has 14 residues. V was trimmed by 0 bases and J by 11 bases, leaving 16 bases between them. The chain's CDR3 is CASSQDLGTTGAFF. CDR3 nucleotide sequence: TGCGCCAGCAGCCAAGACCTCGGGACGACGGGGGCTTTCTTT.

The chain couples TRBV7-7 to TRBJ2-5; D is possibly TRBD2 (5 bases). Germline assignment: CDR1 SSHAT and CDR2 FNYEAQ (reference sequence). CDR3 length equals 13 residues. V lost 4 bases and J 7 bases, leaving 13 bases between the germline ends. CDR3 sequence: CASSSGLEGTQYF. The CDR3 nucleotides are TGTGCCAGCAGCTCTGGACTCGAGGGGACCCAGTACTTC.

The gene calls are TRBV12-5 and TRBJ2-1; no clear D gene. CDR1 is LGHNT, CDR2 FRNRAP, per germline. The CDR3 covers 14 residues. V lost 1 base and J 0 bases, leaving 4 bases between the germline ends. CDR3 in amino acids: CASGLAGSYNEQFF. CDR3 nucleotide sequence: TGTGCTAGTGGTTTGGCAGGCTCCTACAATGAGCAGTTCTTC.

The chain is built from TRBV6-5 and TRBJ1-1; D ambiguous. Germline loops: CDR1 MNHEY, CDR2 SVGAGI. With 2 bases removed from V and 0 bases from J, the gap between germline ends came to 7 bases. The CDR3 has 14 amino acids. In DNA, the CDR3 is TGTGCCAGCAGTTACCGGGGTCTGAACACTGAAGCTTTCTTT. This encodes CASSYRGLNTEAFF.

Here the CDR3 DNA reads TGTGCCAGCAGCGGGCTAATCTCCTACGAGCAGTACTTC. This gives the protein CASSGLISYEQYF. V is TRBV4-2 and J is TRBJ2-5; the D is unclear. The J call may be in error: the DNA end matches TRBJ2-7 better. This CDR3 comprises 13 residues. Germline V CDR1 and CDR2: LGHNA, YNFKEQ.

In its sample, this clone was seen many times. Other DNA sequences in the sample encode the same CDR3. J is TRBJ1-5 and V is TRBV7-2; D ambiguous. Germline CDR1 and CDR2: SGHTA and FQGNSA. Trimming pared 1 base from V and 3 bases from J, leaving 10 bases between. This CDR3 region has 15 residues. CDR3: CASSLVGGSNQPQHF. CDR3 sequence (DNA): TGTGCCAGCAGCTTAGTGGGAGGGTCCAATCAGCCCCAGCATTTT.

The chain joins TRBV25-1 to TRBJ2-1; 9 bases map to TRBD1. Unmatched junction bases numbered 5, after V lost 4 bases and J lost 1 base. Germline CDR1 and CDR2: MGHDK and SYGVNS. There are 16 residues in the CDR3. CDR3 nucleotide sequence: TGTGCCAGCAGTGCCCCCGGGACAGGGTCCTACAATGAGCAGTTCTTC. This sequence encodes CASSAPGTGSYNEQFF.

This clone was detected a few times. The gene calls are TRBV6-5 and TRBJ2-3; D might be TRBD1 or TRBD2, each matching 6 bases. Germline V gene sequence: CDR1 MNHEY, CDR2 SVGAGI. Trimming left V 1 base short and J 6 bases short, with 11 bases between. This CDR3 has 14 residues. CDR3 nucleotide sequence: TGTGCCAGCAGTTACTACCTAGGGGGGGATACGCAGTATTTT. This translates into CASSYYLGGDTQYF.

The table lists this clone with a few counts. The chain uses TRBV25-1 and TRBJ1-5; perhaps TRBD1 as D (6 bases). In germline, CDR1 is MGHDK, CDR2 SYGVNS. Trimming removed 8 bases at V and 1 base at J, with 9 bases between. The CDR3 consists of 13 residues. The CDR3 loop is CASSDSSNQPQHF. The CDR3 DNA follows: TGTGCCAGCTCGGACAGCAGCAATCAGCCCCAGCATTTT.

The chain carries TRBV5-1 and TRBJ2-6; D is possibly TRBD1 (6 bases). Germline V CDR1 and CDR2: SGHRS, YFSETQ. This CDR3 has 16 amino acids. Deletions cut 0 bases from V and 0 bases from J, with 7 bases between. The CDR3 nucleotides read TGCGCCAGCAGCTTGGGACAGGACTCTGGGGCCAACGTCCTGACTTTC. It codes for CASSLGQDSGANVLTF. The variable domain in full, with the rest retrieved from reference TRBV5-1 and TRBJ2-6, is KAGVTQTPRYLIKTRGQQVTLSCSPISGHRSVSWYQQTPGQGLQFLFEYFSETQRNKGNFPGRFSGRQFSNSRSEMNVSTLELGDSALYLCASSLGQDSGANVLTFGAGSRLTVL.

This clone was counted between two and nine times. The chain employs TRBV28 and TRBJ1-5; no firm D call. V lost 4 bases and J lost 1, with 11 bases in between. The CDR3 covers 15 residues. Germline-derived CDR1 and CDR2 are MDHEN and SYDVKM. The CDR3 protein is CASSYGVGSNQPQHF. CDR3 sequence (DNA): TGTGCCAGCAGTTACGGTGTGGGGAGCAATCAGCCCCAGCATTTT.

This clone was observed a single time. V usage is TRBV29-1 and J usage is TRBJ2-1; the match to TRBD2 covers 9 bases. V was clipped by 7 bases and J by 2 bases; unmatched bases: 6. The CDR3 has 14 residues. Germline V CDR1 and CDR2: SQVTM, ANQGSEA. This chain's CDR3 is CSGRASGTYNEQFF. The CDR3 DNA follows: TGCAGCGGTCGGGCTAGCGGGACCTACAATGAGCAGTTCTTC.

As DNA, the CDR3 is TGTGCCAGCAGCAGCACAGGGTTGGCGACCCAGTACTTC. Amino acid sequence: CASSSTGLATQYF. The chain uses TRBV7-3 and TRBJ2-5, with TRBD1 as a possible D gene (6 bases). Between the trimmed V and J ends, which lost 5 bases and 7 bases, there was a span of 14 bases. The CDR3 runs to 13 residues. CDR1 SGHTA and CDR2 FQGTGA come from the germline V gene. The whole variable domain, filled in from reference TRBV7-3 and TRBJ2-5, reads GAGVSQTPSNKVTEKGKYVELRCDPISGHTALYWYRQSLGQGPEFLIYFQGTGAADDSGLPNDRFFAVRPEGSVSTLKIQRTERGDSAVYLCASSSTGLATQYFGPGTRLLVL.

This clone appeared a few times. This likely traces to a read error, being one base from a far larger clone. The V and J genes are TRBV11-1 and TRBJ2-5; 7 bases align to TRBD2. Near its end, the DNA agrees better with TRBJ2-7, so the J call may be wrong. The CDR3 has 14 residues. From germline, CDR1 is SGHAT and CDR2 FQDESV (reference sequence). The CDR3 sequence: CASSLQRDSYEQYF. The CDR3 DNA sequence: TGTGCCAGCAGCTTACAGCGGGACTCCTACGAGCAGTACTTC.

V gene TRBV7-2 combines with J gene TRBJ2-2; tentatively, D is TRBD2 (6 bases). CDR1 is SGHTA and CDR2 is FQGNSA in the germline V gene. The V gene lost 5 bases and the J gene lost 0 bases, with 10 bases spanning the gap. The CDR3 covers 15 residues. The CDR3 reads CASSQSGPNTGELFF. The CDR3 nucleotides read TGTGCCAGCAGCCAAAGCGGGCCGAACACCGGGGAGCTGTTTTTT.